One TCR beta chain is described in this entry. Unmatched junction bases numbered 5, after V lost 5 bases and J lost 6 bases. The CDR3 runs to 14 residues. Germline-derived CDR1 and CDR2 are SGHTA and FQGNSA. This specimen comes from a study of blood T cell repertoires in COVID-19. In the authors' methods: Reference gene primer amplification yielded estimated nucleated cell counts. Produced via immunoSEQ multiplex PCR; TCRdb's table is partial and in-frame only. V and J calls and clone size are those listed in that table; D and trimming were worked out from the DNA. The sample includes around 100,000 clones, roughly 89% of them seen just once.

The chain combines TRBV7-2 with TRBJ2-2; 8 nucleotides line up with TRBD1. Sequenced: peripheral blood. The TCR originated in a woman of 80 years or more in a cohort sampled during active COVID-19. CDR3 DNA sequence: TGTGCCAGCAGCCTCGACAGGGGTTCCGGGGAGCTGTTTTTT. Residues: CASSLDRGSGELFF.